This T cell receptor beta chain was found in a study of regulatory T cells in long-lasting Graves disease. This sample's time point: newly diagnosed GD, antithyroid drugs for less than 3 months. RNA extracted from PBMCs served as the sequencing template. Germline assignment: CDR1 MNHNS and CDR2 SASEGT. CDR3 size: 14 residues. The TCR beta library used iRepertoire HTBI primers with Arm-PCR amplification of CDR3. TCRdb redid the calling of the multiplex PCR reads with MiXCR, one entry per CDR3 protein. The sample holds 450,000 to 500,000 distinct CDR3 sequences, around 15% seen once. Notes on this clonotype: A read error may account for a junction end that differs from germline.

These same data were also listed under a study on T cells in Graves' hyperthyroidism and ophthalmopathy. That investigation notes: First-round RT-PCR of the TCR CDR3 relied on the HTBI primer set. From stable hyperthyroidism, ophthalmopathy was set apart by a 13 V-J model.

Here the sequenced sample was peripheral blood mononuclear cells (PBMCs), taken at new diagnosis, from a patient treated with antithyroid drugs. The chain uses TRBV6-1 and TRBJ2-5; 7 nucleotides agree with TRBD1. This TCR was recovered from a man between 40 and 49 years old with Graves disease. DNA of the CDR3: TGTGCCAGCAGTAGACAGGGCAGGGTTGAGACCCAGTGCTTC. Translation: CASSRQGRVETQCF.